This entry lists 17 T cell receptor beta chains sequenced from one sample in a study of T cell repertoires in cytomegalovirus infection (dated by TCRdb to 2018 to 2020). No antigen has been assigned to these receptors. The sequencer listed for this sample is Illumina HiSeq 1500. Starting from the raw public reads, TCRdb applied fastp trimming at Q25, assembled clones with MiXCR and retained in-frame beta chains. Entries are consolidated by CDR3 protein sequence, retaining the most common genes and DNA. Across this sample there are about 83,000 distinct CDR3 sequences, with about 29% seen only once. The top ten hold roughly 70% of the sample. The treatment or condition label for this specimen denotes: in vitro stimulation with specific CMV peptide epitopes to enrich CMV-specific T cells. The starting material was CD8+ T cells from cultured PBMCs, obtained from culture after CMV antigen stimulation. These receptors were obtained from a human donor in good health (CMV status not recorded). Some clones in this sample may be carry-over from other donors' samples.

Ten or more counts support this clonotype. This rearrangement joins TRBV7-8 to TRBJ2-7; D remains ambiguous. CDR1 and CDR2 (germline): SGHVS, FQNEAQ. The germline V and J ends were trimmed by 5 bases and 2 bases, with 13 bases remaining between them. The CDR3 loop spans 14 amino acids. The CDR3 DNA follows: TGTGCCAGCAGCATGTACACAGCAACCTACGAGCAGTACTTC. Its translation is CASSMYTATYEQYF. The variable domain in full, with the rest retrieved from reference TRBV7-8 and TRBJ2-7, is GAGVSQSPRYKVAKRGQDVALRCDPISGHVSLFWYQQALGQGPEFLTYFQNEAQLDKSGLPSDRFFAERPEGSVSTLKIQRTQQEDSAVYLCASSMYTATYEQYFGPGTRLTVT.

The chain has TRBV15 and TRBJ2-2; D call uncertain. This CDR3 region has 14 residues. The V and J ends lost 0 bases and 5 bases respectively, with 7 bases between them. CDR1 is LNHNV and CDR2 is YYDKDF in the germline V gene (reference sequence). CDR3 loop: CATSRDRMTGELFF. The CDR3 nucleotides read TGTGCCACCAGCAGAGATCGGATGACCGGGGAGCTGTTTTTT.

This rearrangement joins TRBV4-3 to TRBJ1-1, with no clear D. The germline CDR1 and CDR2 sequences are LGHNA and YSLEER. The V gene lost 4 bases and the J gene lost 5 bases, with 11 bases spanning the gap. The CDR3 sequence is 13 residues long. CDR3 in amino acids: CASSPAPGTEAFF. The CDR3 DNA reads as TGCGCCAGCAGCCCTGCCCCGGGAACTGAAGCTTTCTTT.

This clonotype occurred a few times. V usage is TRBV2 and J usage is TRBJ2-5, with D possibly being TRBD1 (5 bases). V was shortened by 5 bases and J by 5 bases, with 12 bases between the two germline ends. This CDR3 spans 13 amino acids. CDR1 is SNHLY, CDR2 FYNNEI, per germline. In DNA form, the CDR3 reads TGTGCCAGCAGTCCTAGGGGCCGGGAGACCCAGTACTTC. This translates into CASSPRGRETQYF.

This clonotype was detected only a few times. The rearrangement links TRBV7-6 to TRBJ2-5; 10 nucleotides agree with TRBD2. V lost 0 bases to trimming and J lost 4 bases; unmatched junction nucleotides: 2. This CDR3 comprises 15 residues. Germline assignment: CDR1 SGHVS and CDR2 FNYEAQ. The CDR3 region is CASSLAAGGTETQYF. As DNA, the CDR3 is TGTGCCAGCAGCTTAGCAGCGGGGGGGACAGAGACCCAGTACTTC.

The table lists this clonotype with a count of one. The CDR3 carries no conserved terminal phenylalanine or tryptophan, so it likely arises from a read error. The rearrangement joins TRBV28 to TRBJ2-7; 10 bases agree with TRBD1. This CDR3 spans 14 amino acids. The germline V gene has CDR1 MDHEN and CDR2 SYDVKM. The V segment lost 2 bases and the J segment 7 bases; nucleotides outside the gene matches: 5. CDR3 sequence (DNA): TGTGCCAGCAGTTTACCCGACAGGGGGCGAGAGCAGTACATC. Protein product: CASSLPDRGREQYI.

This clonotype was seen a handful of times. The V call is TRBV27, the J call TRBJ2-3, with a tentative D call TRBD2 (6 bases). This CDR3 region has 13 residues. In germline, CDR1 is MNHEY, CDR2 SMNVEV (reference sequence). Deletions cut 2 bases from V and 5 bases from J, with 8 bases between. Written as DNA, the CDR3 is TGTGCCAGCAGTTTACTGGGGGGAGATACGCAGTATTTT. Amino acids: CASSLLGGDTQYF.

The J gene is TRBJ1-1, the V gene TRBV2; D is possibly TRBD1 (5 bases). Trimming took 7 bases from V and 1 from J, leaving 13 bases between them. The CDR3 runs 14 residues. The V gene's germline CDR1 is SNHLY and CDR2 FYNNEI. The CDR3 loop reads CASTPGMANTEAFF. CDR3 nucleotide sequence: TGTGCCAGCACCCCAGGGATGGCGAACACTGAAGCTTTCTTT.

The V gene is TRBV12-3 or TRBV12-4, the J gene TRBJ2-2, with D unclear. This CDR3 has 14 residues. V lost 6 bases and J 1 base, leaving 9 bases between the germline ends. The CDR3 DNA follows: TGTGCCAGCAGCCGGGTCAAGAACACCGGGGAGCTGTTTTTT. Its translation is CASSRVKNTGELFF.

The gene calls are TRBV10-3 and TRBJ1-5; D is possibly TRBD1 (5 bases). V was clipped by 2 bases and J by 5 bases, with 16 bases between them. The CDR3 runs 16 residues. CDR1 is ENHRY, CDR2 SYGVKD, per germline. CDR3 bases: TGTGCCATCAGTGAGGGGGGGTTGAGTCGGGATCAGCCCCAGCATTTT. Encoded protein: CAISEGGLSRDQPQHF.

This chain links TRBV4-1 with TRBJ1-1, with D tentatively TRBD1 (5 bases). Trimming took 8 bases from V and 6 from J, leaving 22 bases between them. CDR1 is MGHRA and CDR2 is YSYEKL in the germline V gene. The length of the CDR3 is 15 residues. The CDR3 region has the DNA TGCGCCAGCCTAAGGCCAGGGCGAAATAACGCTGAAGCTTTCTTT. The encoded protein is CASLRPGRNNAEAFF.

The CDR3 coding sequence is TGTGCCAGCAGGGACGGGTCGTCGAACACTGAAGCTTTCTTT. This gives the protein CASRDGSSNTEAFF. The chain links TRBV12-3 or TRBV12-4 to TRBJ1-1, with D unresolved. CDR3 length equals 14 residues. Trimming took off 6 bases at V and 1 base at J, with 12 bases between the two ends.

This clonotype has a single count. The chain carries TRBV6-4 and TRBJ1-5; no definite D call. The CDR3 sequence is 12 residues long. Germline V gene data show CDR1 as MRHNA and CDR2 as SNTAGT. The V end was cut by 4 bases, the J end by 6 bases, with 7 bases between. The CDR3 DNA reads TGTGCCAGCAGTGTCTGGGGTCAGCCCCAGCATTTT. Translation: CASSVWGQPQHF.

This clonotype was seen more than once but under ten times. The rearrangement joins TRBV25-1 to TRBJ2-3, with 9 bases identical to TRBD2. J gave up 5 bases and V 1 base, and 4 bases lay outside the gene matches. This CDR3 contains 15 residues. Germline V CDR1 and CDR2: MGHDK, SYGVNS. The CDR3 DNA is TGTGCCAGCAGTGAATGGGCTAGCGGGGAAGATACGCAGTATTTT. It is translated as CASSEWASGEDTQYF.

CDR3 DNA sequence: TGTGCCAGCACGGGACTACCCTCCTACAATGAGCAGTTCTTC. It codes for CASTGLPSYNEQFF. The V and J genes are TRBV2 and TRBJ2-1; 7 bases line up with TRBD2. CDR3 size: 14 residues. CDR1 is SNHLY and CDR2 is FYNNEI in the germline V gene. V trimming: 7 bases; J trimming: 0 bases; junction bases outside the gene matches: 3.

Ten or more counts support this clonotype. This chain connects TRBV7-9 to TRBJ1-1; perhaps TRBD1 as D (6 bases). Trimming pared 1 base from V and 8 bases from J, leaving 14 bases between. CDR1 SEHNR and CDR2 FQNEAQ come from the germline V gene (reference sequence). The CDR3 sequence is 14 residues long. The CDR3 is CASSLGGAELEAFF. CDR3 nucleotide sequence: TGTGCCAGCAGCTTAGGGGGGGCAGAGCTCGAAGCTTTCTTT.

The genes are TRBV5-1 and TRBJ2-1; 13 positions match TRBD2. CDR1 is SGHRS, CDR2 YFSETQ, per germline. This CDR3 spans 15 amino acids. Unmatched junction bases numbered 5, after V lost 3 bases and J lost 8 bases. CDR3 bases: TGCGCCAGCAGCTCCACTAGCGGGGGGGCGCATGAGCAGTTCTTC. It codes for CASSSTSGGAHEQFF.